The entry that follows covers one T cell receptor (beta chain) sequence. No cognate antigen has been identified for it. Base qualities were left out, and no much larger clone turns up one base away. This record belongs to a study of early T cells in non-severe SARS-CoV-2 infection (dated by TCRdb to about 2021). Broadly, across the study: Bulk RNA from unsorted whole blood was used for TCR sequencing, so alpha and beta chains could not be paired. Study-wide conclusions, independent of this receptor: VDJdb matching was skewed toward anti-spike CD8 responses and likely underestimated virus-specific expansions, missing private and CD4 specificities.

The library was prepared using 5' RACE. The reads were generated on a NextSeq 500. In the TCR library protocol, unique molecular identifiers were attached to individual cDNA molecules to correct for PCR bias and sequencing error. Sequencing covered both TCR alpha and beta chains, and within each sample the abundances of alpha and beta sequences were tightly co-correlated. Concerning the study's data processing: V gene, J gene and CDR3 annotation of TCR sequences was performed with Decombinator V4. TCRs were defined as expanded if a significant change between any two time points was detected under a Poisson model with p below 0.0001. Abundances of TCRs were expressed as counts per million after normalisation to the total number of TCRs sequenced in each sample. TRAV1-2 paired with TRAJ12, TRAJ20 or TRAJ33 defined MAIT TCRs, while TRAV10 paired with TRAJ18 defined iNKT TCRs. VDJdb, accessed 1 November 2021, was searched for CMV, EBV and SARS-CoV-2 annotated TCRs, excluding TCRs annotated for multiple antigens. TCRdb handled the public reads itself, with Q25 trimming in fastp and clone calling in MiXCR, and kept productive beta chains. Entries that share a CDR3 protein sequence are merged under the most common genes and DNA. None of the V and J calls come from the authors' own analysis; TCRdb made them. The sample data list more than 75,000 distinct CDR3 sequences, and approximately 15% of these were observed just once. Clones ranked in the top ten supply 5% to 7% of the sample.

The CDR1 and CDR2 encoded by the germline V gene are MNHNS and SASEGT. Germline trimming amounts to 6 bases on V and 2 bases on J, with 4 as the count of junction bases outside the gene matches. The CDR3 measures 15 amino acids from cysteine to phenylalanine. The CDR3 DNA has 45 bases and is translated from base 1. Set within a cohort of healthcare workers in London, UK, this nested case-control study involved weekly PCR testing of nasopharyngeal swabs along with blood sampling. Healthcare workers were enrolled in the week of the UK lockdown, from 23 to 31 March 2020, and were followed every week for up to 16 weeks.

The sequence was collected from an adult who was a healthcare worker with PCR-confirmed SARS-CoV-2 infection or an uninfected control (not recorded which). Source material: whole blood. In this chain, TRBV6-1 is recombined with TRBJ1-5; 10 of the junction bases match TRBD1. The CDR3 protein sequence reads: CASSHGTGGNQPQHF. DNA sequence: TGTGCCAGCAGCCATGGGACAGGGGGCAATCAGCCCCAGCATTTT.